The clone carrying this TCR beta chain was seen more than once but under ten times. What it binds is not known. This sample is drawn from a study of T cell responses to AZD1222 COVID-19 vaccine. Study results and caveats: Spike-spanning, vaccine-associated CD4 TCRs were dominant at 160-218 and 743-854. Regions left unmutated in variants are reportedly the target of nearly half of spike-specific TCRs. After the peak T cell response, and only then, were repertoires sampled. The sample set comprised mostly white British donors with more females, and clonal diversity was possibly underestimated.

V dropped 2 bases and J dropped 3 bases, with 8 bases sitting between them. The germline gives CDR1 MNHEY, CDR2 SMNVEV (reference sequence). The CDR3 is 14 residues long. Produced via immunoSEQ multiplex PCR; TCRdb's table is partial and in-frame only. Of 65,000 to 90,000 clones in the sample, around 88% were seen once. The sample consisted of peripheral blood, taken on day 0 of AZD1222 vaccination. The chain uses TRBV27 and TRBJ2-1; D may be TRBD2 (5 bases). This TCR was sampled from an adult in good health. CDR3 loop: CASSLRSGYNEQFF. The CDR3 region has the DNA TGTGCCAGCAGTTTACGCAGCGGCTACAATGAGCAGTTCTTC.